This T cell receptor (beta chain) was sequenced for a study of cytomegalovirus exposure and HLA in healthy donors (dated by TCRdb to 2017 to 2019). Broadly, across the study: According to an earlier analysis of 587 of the donors, about 180 million T cells yielded some 110 million unique TCR beta sequences and approximately 300 Gb of sequence data. Approximately 310 gigabases of sequencing data and tens of millions of unique TCR sequences were included in an early release covering 550 to 800 HLA-typed donors. Donor age, sex, ethnicity and CMV serostatus were compiled alongside the repertoire data. All discovery cohort repertoires had been generated on a single sequencing platform. The study aimed to test whether signatures of past pathogen exposure could be identified by cataloging public T cell receptors. Among over 350 genotyped donors of the cohort, an average of approximately 230,000 unique TCR beta nucleotide sequences were sequenced per donor, about a sixth of them non-productive. HLA typing included class I and class II loci at four-digit resolution. Of the 300 to 400 genotyped donors, over 65% fell in the genetic ancestry cluster associated with self-reported Caucasian donors. The study profiled the T cell repertoires of under 850 subjects by immunosequencing and related them to cytomegalovirus serostatus. Rather than drawing on any new phenotypic data, the later analysis identified candidate immune exposures from TCR beta sequences and the way those sequences occurred across donors. The number of donors typed differed by locus, with 629-630 for A, B, C, DRB1 and DQB1, approximately 500 for DQA1, approximately 570 for DPA1, and approximately 470 for DPB1. Besides the first cohort of more than 650 subjects, a separate validation cohort made up of over 100 different subjects was used. To predict cytomegalovirus infection status, the study brought together high-throughput TCR immunosequencing, statistical association of individual TCRs with disease status, and machine learning. A few DR-DQ haplotypes were treated as single units for association and clustering because of strong linkage in the cohort. A later genetic analysis used genome-wide SNP genotypes for 398 of the 666 donors, treating that subset as a discovery cohort. To decide whether each TCR beta V gene segment behaved as functional or pseudogenic, an earlier analysis of approximately 620 of the donors relied on high-throughput TCR beta sequencing. A later analysis re-analyzed previously published TCR beta repertoires from 666 donors and added high-resolution HLA genotyping to study TCR occurrence patterns.

What the research found in general, with its limitations: A further reported finding was that TCR beta sequences accurately predicted the HLA-A and HLA-B alleles for most subjects in the first cohort. Linkage disequilibrium might explain the correlated functional status among segregating V segments, but an unknown experimental factor could not be ruled out. The classifier was reported to diagnose cytomegalovirus status with high specificity and sensitivity in both the original and validation cohorts. The presence/absence analyses assumed that sequencing depth was roughly uniform across donors, and that assumption may not be true. Because the 87-base-pair reads could not distinguish some IMGT-functional V segments, including TRBV6-2 and TRBV6-3, those segments were excluded. A cluster of highly shared sequence variants was judged likely to be a technical artifact of the sequencing pipeline. In a later analysis, several top co-occurrence clusters were reported to appear linked to parvovirus B19, influenza, CMV and Epstein-Barr virus. In the study, 150 to 200 TCR beta chains were listed as associated with cytomegalovirus. Compared with equally common non-associated chains, HLA-associated TCR beta chains in a later analysis were more clonally expanded and had lower generation probabilities. In a later genetic analysis, fewer N-insertions in productive TCRs were reported among donors in an Asian-associated ancestry cluster than the roughly 700-donor mean. When HLA alleles, especially DR and DQ, strongly co-occurred, TCR associations were difficult to assign to individual alleles. HLA typing was unavailable for some donors at each locus, so association tests used only the typed subset. In a later analysis, most CMV-associated TCR beta chains were found to appear HLA-restricted, with HLA associations seemingly driven largely by CMV exposure. In an earlier analysis of around 500 of the donors, most TCR beta V segments appeared in productive rearrangements about 90% or about 30% of the time, broadly matching IMGT annotations. It was suggested by the authors that the approach could potentially be generalized to other disease states and immunological phenotypes. In vitro tests confirmed that a few of the cytomegalovirus-associated TCR beta chains recognize cytomegalovirus antigens. According to a later analysis, TCR association rates differed among HLA loci, with DRB1 alleles showing the most associated TCRs and HLA-C alleles showing the fewest. The earlier analysis of 587 of the donors excluded some 15 rarely observed V segments, including chromosome 9 orphons, because counts were too low. While some public TCRs were present in many individuals, most TCR sequences turned up only very rarely across donors. V-gene and J-gene trimming of TCR beta chains was associated with a missense DCLRE1C variant in a later genetic analysis, and the association was replicated in an independent cohort. For the cohort, immune exposure information was limited to CMV serostatus. The cohort was sequenced for TCR beta chains only, and without alpha or paired-chain data the features that could be detected were limited. In a later analysis, some 18,000 TCR beta sequences were associated with specific HLA alleles at a false discovery rate of 0.05.

Only one count was recorded for this clone. Its antigen is currently not known. Base qualities are not provided; no much larger clone lies one nucleotide away. Trimming at the junction amounts to 1 base on V and 0 bases on J, and the germline ends lie 6 bases apart. CDR1 is given as MNHEY and CDR2 as SVGAGI, both from the germline V gene. The CDR3 spans 15 residues, from the cysteine through the phenylalanine. Just CDR3 DNA is preserved here, 45 bases in frame from base 1. The cohort comprised 710 or so healthy bone marrow donors. At the time of sampling, all cohort members were nominally healthy, though unrecorded immune exposures were likely present. The donor was CMV seropositive and belonged to the group of 250 to 300 seropositive cohort members. A peripheral blood sample was collected from each donor, and TCR beta sequencing was performed on peripheral blood mononuclear cells. Genomic DNA was extracted from the blood cell samples with the Qiagen DNeasy Blood Extraction Kit.

Receptor libraries were prepared by the immunoSEQ multiplex PCR assay. The multiplex PCR relied on a mix of 60 forward primers for TCR Vbeta segments and 13 reverse primers for TCR Jbeta segments. A multiplex PCR assay on genomic DNA amplified the CDR3 region of rearranged TCR beta genes. On the Illumina HiSeq System, the amplified TCR beta libraries were sequenced as 87-base-pair reads. The authors' analysis ran thus. Across the 500 to 850 repertoires, a later analysis counted approximately 75 million unique TCR beta chains, around 10 million of which were shared by at least two donors. To remove PCR and sequencing errors, raw reads were error-corrected and collapsed into unique sequences using a nearest-neighbor algorithm that merged closely related sequences. To assign V, D and J gene segments, CDR3 sequences were aligned to IMGT reference sequences. Each retained sequence needed at least a six-nucleotide match to both a V gene segment and a J gene segment. Rearrangements were classified as productive when the CDR3 lacked stop codons and remained in frame with V and J, and all other rearrangements were classified as non-productive. CDR3 was defined by IMGT convention, running from the second conserved V-encoded cysteine to the conserved J-encoded phenylalanine. The earlier analysis of 587 of the donors excluded sequences that lacked an unambiguous match to a single V gene segment. In an earlier analysis of approximately 610 of the donors, V segments were called functional above 56.7% productive rearrangements and were called segregating when the between-donor standard deviation exceeded 5%. A statistical classification framework was built for diagnosing cytomegalovirus status from the catalog of TCR beta chain sequences. A later analysis assigned V and J genes by comparing TCR nucleotide sequences with IMGT/GENE-DB human TR gene sequences. The TCRdist pipeline was used in a later analysis to assign CDR3 sequences and most-parsimonious VDJ recombination scenarios. A later analysis defined each TCR beta chain by its CDR3 amino acid sequence plus V-gene family, and excluded reads lacking a unique V-gene family. A later analysis removed several hundred highly shared, low-generation-probability nucleotide sequences to deal with suspected cross-contamination and a sequencing artifact. In a later analysis, a clonal expansion index for each public chain was calculated from normalized within-repertoire ranks of inferred template counts. In a later analysis, generation probabilities were computed with a VDJ recombination model fitted to out-of-frame rearrangements, and the resulting probabilities were checked against IGoR. In a later analysis, hypergeometric tests were used to score TCR-TCR, TCR-HLA and TCR-CMV co-occurrence, with a repertoire-size bias correction applied to TCR pairs. To estimate false discovery rates, a later analysis permuted the HLA or CMV assignments 20 times. In a later analysis, co-occurring TCRs were grouped with DBSCAN, and TCRdist sequence similarity was added when clustering was performed within HLA-allele-positive subsets. Co-occurrence clustering excluded repertoires with fewer than 30,000 or more than 120,000 public chains, plus five with anomalous nucleotide sharing. TCRdb took this table from immuneACCESS and kept in-frame rearrangements with V and J called. Such tables lack part of the clones; where checked against another copy, unresolved V genes explain under half of the gap, and the rest is unexplained. V and J calls and clone size are copied from that table; D and trimming were computed from the DNA. In this sample the table shows roughly 120,000 clones, less than 85% of which occur a single time. The top ten clonotypes cover about 16% of the sample.

The sequenced material came from PBMCs. The receptor was isolated from a man between 45 and 60 years old in good health and CMV-seropositive. The chain is made from TRBV6-5 and TRBJ1-4; confidence is insufficient to name the D gene. The CDR3 region reads CASSYLAATNEKLFF. The bases read TGTGCCAGCAGTTACTTGGCTGCAACTAATGAAAAACTGTTTTTT.